The TCR beta chain under discussion was sequenced for a study of Tregs in tolerant kidney transplant recipients. Study-level findings and limits: The most relevant donor-specific Treg TCRbeta repertoire apparently came from expansion with activated donor B cells. Antigen-driven expansion was suggested because donor-specific Tregs expanded more than all Tregs in tolerant patients. Changing PCR primers prevented nucleotide comparison between some patients' samples.

The nonmyeloablative bone marrow transplants came from related graft donors, with transient mixed chimerism. V was cut by 8 bases and J by 4 bases, with 9 bases left in between. Germline-derived CDR1 and CDR2 are MNHEY and SVGEGT. The CDR3 spans 12 residues. With regard to this clone: The antigen is unknown. The read terminates 3 residues before the CDR3 end, so the remaining end is supplied by the germline J gene.

TCRdb's copy holds only in-frame clones and misses some; the assay was immunoSEQ multiplex PCR. The repertoire table contains more than 10,000 clones. This sequence originates from a human patient who received a combined kidney and bone marrow transplant. Some of the T cells might come from the graft donor. This specimen consisted of CD8+ T cells from blood (PBMCs), obtained 24 months after the transplant. The chain uses TRBV6-2 or TRBV6-3 and TRBJ2-1, with D maybe TRBD1 (6 bases). CDR3 amino acids: CASWDTYNEQFF. CDR3 DNA (partial): TGTGCCAGCTGGGACACTTACAATGAG.